This T cell receptor (beta chain) was recovered during a study of blood T cell repertoires in COVID-19. Here immunoSEQ multiplex PCR was the method, and the copy in TCRdb shows in-frame clones only, minus some. In the table there are around 200,000 clones, around 80% of which are singletons. CDR3 length: 14 amino acids. Seattle patient enrollment occurred during active infection, with longitudinal follow-up thereafter. The receptor was derived from a woman aged 25 to 39 with COVID-19, enrolled during active disease. This chain connects TRBV21-1 to TRBJ1-1; the table gives TRBD1 as D, unverified against the DNA. TRBV21-1 is tagged as a pseudogene. The source material was peripheral blood. The CDR3 sequence is CASSKGAGNTEAFF. The DNA for the CDR3 is TGTGCCAGCAGCAAAGGGGCAGGGAACACTGAAGCTTTCTTT.